The rows below give T cell receptor beta chains drawn from one sample of a study of CD8+ T cells in alopecia areata. Assay: immunoSEQ multiplex PCR; the TCRdb copy retains only in-frame clones and omits some. Of 150,000 to 200,000 clones in the sample, approximately 57% are singletons; the top ten hold 1%. Material: CD4+ T cells sorted from blood, obtained at week 24, from a patient treated with tofacitinib. These receptors all come from a human donor with alopecia areata. Both conserved end residues are trimmed from each CDR3.

ASSQRWQASEQY	TRBV14	TRBJ2-7
ASSQARDETQY	TRBV4-2	TRBJ2-5
ASSFSSNTGELF	TRBV7-3	TRBJ2-2
ASSQDPLRPETQY	TRBV7-2	TRBJ2-5
ASSHLRGGSSYNEQF	TRBV4-3	TRBJ2-1
ATSRVKGEQY	TRBV15	TRBJ2-7
ASSWLYTDTQY	TRBV6-1	TRBJ2-3
AWRTGTGGNGYT	TRBV30	TRBJ1-2
AWSGLTGGRDTQY	TRBV30	TRBJ2-3
ATGTGLSYEQY	TRBV10-3	TRBJ2-7
ASSPGVNDGYT	TRBV4-3	TRBJ1-2
ASSAQRGRTGELF	TRBV11-2	TRBJ2-2
ASSQEVTSQAF	TRBV4-3	TRBJ1-1
ASSSFLDQPQH	TRBV19	TRBJ1-5
ASSIDGRILNEKLF	TRBV19	TRBJ1-4
SAGTVNTEAF	TRBV29-1	TRBJ1-1
SAVDSLNQPQH	TRBV29-1	TRBJ1-5
ATKWGGNSPLH	TRBV6-5	TRBJ1-6
ASSQVQGYEQY	TRBV4-3	TRBJ2-7
ASSLEPNPTVDEQY	TRBV5-5	TRBJ2-7
ASSVDSSSGNTIY	TRBV25-1	TRBJ1-3
AISGPSGGVQETQY	TRBV10-3	TRBJ2-5
ASSKQGGSGTETQY	TRBV5-1	TRBJ2-5
AWTQGTGNTIY	TRBV30	TRBJ1-3
ASSKGHSDTPGYT	TRBV4-1	TRBJ1-2
ASSSTGDKEKLF	TRBV5-1	TRBJ1-4
ASSEGGSGQF	TRBV2	TRBJ2-1
ASSLKGPTDTQY	TRBV11-3	TRBJ2-3
ASSLVSLATQY	TRBV7-3	TRBJ2-3
ASSFAGERSPLH	TRBV7-9	TRBJ1-6
SVQSGTHYEQY	TRBV29-1	TRBJ2-7
SVEVRGTEAF	TRBV29-1	TRBJ1-1
SVDISGMNTEAF	TRBV29-1	TRBJ1-1
ASSLLAGSYNEQF	TRBV5-1	TRBJ2-1
ASSQSGGNYNEQF	TRBV5-6	TRBJ2-1
ASSLGRRGANSYEQY	TRBV5-1	TRBJ2-7
ASSLARGSYNEQF	TRBV5-4	TRBJ2-1
SVEDRVNTEAF	TRBV29-1	TRBJ1-1
SVEEYGTANYGYT	TRBV29-1	TRBJ1-2
ASRIGYRLNTEAF	TRBV27	TRBJ1-1
AWSVPGGAKNIQY	TRBV30	TRBJ2-4
ASSLAGATNTGELF	TRBV5-1	TRBJ2-2
SVVSNTEAF	TRBV29-1	TRBJ1-1
SVVSAGGYEQY	TRBV29-1	TRBJ2-7
ASSLGQGGQPQH	TRBV7-2	TRBJ1-5